These 19 T cell receptor beta chains came from one sample sequenced in a study of CD4 T cells in relation to SARS-CoV-2 and coronaviruses. These receptors' antigens are unknown. CD4+ T cells from unexposed donors were obtained before the COVID-19 pandemic (2011-2018). After about 10 days of culture, CD4+ T cells were isolated. Libraries were prepared by immunoSEQ multiplex PCR; TCRdb keeps only in-frame clonotypes and omits some of them. The sample has about 22,000 clones, roughly 66% seen once. Sequencing input: CD4+ T cells from PBMCs, cultured in vitro. These receptors were taken from a human donor in good health.

This clone was detected once. V usage is TRBV12-5 and J usage is TRBJ2-5; TRBD2 agrees at 7 bases. The V gene end was trimmed by 6 bases and the J gene end by 5 bases; junction bases not matched to a gene: 6. In germline, CDR1 is LGHNT, CDR2 FRNRAP. The CDR3 is made up of 13 amino acids. CDR3 protein: CASGEKGGETQYF. CDR3 sequence (DNA): TGTGCTAGTGGGGAGAAGGGAGGGGAGACCCAGTACTTC.

Here the CDR3 DNA reads TGTGCCAGCCTTGGGACTAGCGGGAGGGAGCAGTACTTC. It is translated as CASLGTSGREQYF. The V call is TRBV6-5, the J call TRBJ2-7, with 15 bases lining up with TRBD2. V shed 8 bases and J 7 bases; nucleotides not matched to a gene: 3. Germline values: CDR1 MNHEY, CDR2 SVGAGI. The CDR3 length is 13 residues.

CDR3 coding DNA: TGTGCCAGCAGCCCCCTAGCGGGGGCGTACGAGCAGTACTTC. As protein: CASSPLAGAYEQYF. V and J are TRBV14 and TRBJ2-7, with TRBD2 identical over 10 bases. Trimming at V came to 4 bases and at J to 4 bases, leaving 4 bases not matched to a gene. The CDR3 length is 14 residues. Germline-derived CDR1 and CDR2 are SGHDN and FVKESK.

The chain uses TRBV9 and TRBJ2-5, with a weak D call TRBD2 (5 bases). CDR1 and CDR2 (germline): SGDLS, YYNGEE. Between the trimmed V and J ends, which lost 4 bases and 3 bases, there was a span of 16 bases. The CDR3 has 15 amino acids. As DNA, the CDR3 is TGTGCCAGCAGCCCGAGGGAGATCCCGAAAGAGACCCAGTACTTC. It codes for CASSPREIPKETQYF.

This chain uses TRBV19 with TRBJ2-1; no definite D call. Deletions cut 9 bases from V and 0 bases from J, with 3 bases between. This CDR3 has 11 residues. Germline V gene lookup returns CDR1 LNHDA and CDR2 SQIVND (reference sequence). The CDR3, as DNA: TGTGCCAGCGTCTCCTACAATGAGCAGTTCTTC. This sequence encodes CASVSYNEQFF.

Remarks on this clone: This is likely a read error, given that the CDR3 carries no conserved phenylalanine or tryptophan at its end. It is unclear where the CDR3 begins or ends on the DNA, so no DNA is shown, and the CDR3 is as TCRdb lists it. This rearrangement joins TRBV14 to TRBJ2-3; the table's D call, TRBD2, has no DNA check behind it. The CDR3 extends over 9 residues, inclusive of both ends. The germline gives CDR1 SGHDN, CDR2 FVKESK. CDR3 sequence: CASSRLPAV.

The chain is built from TRBV4-2 and TRBJ2-2; 10 bases are shared with TRBD1. This CDR3 spans 16 amino acids. After removal of 0 bases from V and 4 bases from J, the junction contained 2 bases not matched to a gene. Germline assignment: CDR1 LGHNA and CDR2 YNFKEQ. CDR3 sequence reads: CASSQDGTGVTGELFF. CDR3 in DNA: TGTGCCAGCAGCCAAGACGGGACAGGGGTCACCGGGGAGCTGTTTTTT.

This clone was counted a few times. The rearrangement uses TRBV5-1 and TRBJ2-2; tentatively, D is TRBD2 (5 bases). This CDR3 contains 17 residues. V lost 0 bases to trimming and J lost 2 bases, with 14 bases between them. From germline, CDR1 is SGHRS and CDR2 YFSETQ. This CDR3 is CASSLALPGKNTGELFF. CDR3 in DNA: TGCGCCAGCAGCTTGGCACTCCCGGGAAAAAACACCGGGGAGCTGTTTTTT.

Only a few counts were recorded for this clone. J is TRBJ2-1 and V is TRBV19; 16 bases are a match to TRBD2. This CDR3 has 17 residues. Germline CDR1 LNHDA, CDR2 SQIVND (reference sequence). V was clipped by 4 bases and J by 7 bases; unmatched bases: 7. The CDR3 region is CASSTGTSGRASNEQFF. The DNA of the CDR3 is TGTGCCAGTAGTACGGGGACTAGCGGGAGGGCCTCAAATGAGCAGTTCTTC.

This clone has a single count. CDR3 loop: CASSPARDRVETQYF. CDR3 sequence (DNA): TGTGCCAGCAGCCCCGCCCGAGACAGGGTGGAGACCCAGTACTTC. This chain connects TRBV6-5 to TRBJ2-5, with 7 positions matching TRBD1. V was pared by 6 bases and J by 5 bases, with 12 bases of the junction left unmatched. In germline, CDR1 is MNHEY, CDR2 SVGAGI. The CDR3 runs 15 residues.

This clone was counted between two and nine times. This chain links TRBV19 with TRBJ1-3; 12 bases match TRBD1. The J segment lost 1 base and the V segment lost 6 bases, leaving 4 bases of the junction unmatched. From germline, CDR1 is LNHDA and CDR2 SQIVND (reference sequence). CDR3 length: 16 amino acids. The CDR3 reads CASSKGQGASGNTIYF. The CDR3, as DNA: TGTGCCAGTAGCAAGGGACAGGGGGCTTCTGGAAACACCATATATTTT. Using reference TRBV19 and TRBJ1-3 for the parts outside the CDR3, the full variable domain is DGGITQSPKYLFRKEGQNVTLSCEQNLNHDAMYWYRQDPGQGLRLIYYSQIVNDFQKGDIAEGYSVSREKKESFPLTVTSAQKNPTAFYLCASSKGQGASGNTIYFGEGSWLTVV.

J is TRBJ2-1 and V is TRBV10-3; 10 positions match TRBD2. This CDR3 region has 18 residues. The ends lost 3 bases at V and 3 bases at J; junction bases unmatched: 11. Germline CDR1 and CDR2: ENHRY and SYGVKD. CDR3 amino acids: CAISERCTSGDHYNEQFF. As DNA, the CDR3 is TGTGCCATCAGTGAAAGGTGTACTAGCGGGGATCACTACAATGAGCAGTTCTTC.

This chain links TRBV18 with TRBJ2-5; D is unclear. The CDR3 totals 12 residues. V dropped 4 bases and J dropped 2 bases, with 5 bases sitting between them. Per germline, CDR1 KGHSH and CDR2 LQKENI. The DNA for the CDR3 is TGTGCCAGCTCACGCGTTCAAGAGACCCAGTACTTC. Translated: CASSRVQETQYF.

The chain joins TRBV12-3 or TRBV12-4 to TRBJ1-5; 7 bases are shared with TRBD1. Unmatched junction bases numbered 0, after V lost 6 bases and J lost 4 bases. This CDR3 region has 12 residues. The CDR3 nucleotides are TGTGCCAGCAGACAGGGGAATCAGCCCCAGCATTTT. Protein sequence: CASRQGNQPQHF.

This clone has a handful of counts. The rearrangement joins TRBV7-9 to TRBJ1-6; D gene ambiguous. Looked up from germline, CDR1 is SEHNR and CDR2 is FQNEAQ (reference sequence). The CDR3 runs to 15 residues. V was pared by 0 bases and J by 5 bases, with 8 bases between. The CDR3 spells CASSLAGAHNSPLHF. The DNA for the CDR3 is TGTGCCAGCAGCTTAGCGGGTGCCCATAATTCACCCCTCCACTTT.

The chain carries TRBV11-3 and TRBJ2-2; a possible D gene is TRBD2 (6 bases). V lost 3 bases and J lost 6, with 14 bases in between. The CDR3 is 15 residues long. Germline V lookup: CDR1 SGHNT, CDR2 YENEEA. CDR3 sequence: CASSFGGGVPGELFF. The CDR3 region has the DNA TGTGCCAGCAGCTTCGGGGGAGGCGTGCCCGGGGAGCTGTTTTTT.

The rearrangement links TRBV3-1 (or the pseudogene TRBV3-2) to TRBJ2-5, with TRBD2 matching 7 bases. The CDR3 is 17 residues long. Looked up from germline, CDR1 is LGHDT and CDR2 is YNNKEL (reference sequence). Trimming removed 1 base from V and 5 bases from J; junction bases left unmatched: 13. In DNA, the CDR3 is TGTGCCAGCAGCCAAGGGGAGACTAGCTCTACGGGGGAGACCCAGTACTTC. Translated, it gives CASSQGETSSTGETQYF.

The chain combines TRBV6-2 or TRBV6-3 with TRBJ2-3; no clear D gene. There are 16 residues in the CDR3. V was cut by 1 base and J by 2 bases, with 13 bases left in between. Germline CDR1 is MNHEY and CDR2 is SVGEGT. The CDR3 DNA reads TGTGCCAGCAGTTACTTTCCCGGGCAGATCACAGATACGCAGTATTTT. Protein sequence: CASSYFPGQITDTQYF.

The chain employs TRBV25-1 and TRBJ1-3; possible D gene TRBD1, 5 bases. With 8 bases removed from V and 10 bases from J, the gap between germline ends came to 21 bases. Germline V lookup: CDR1 MGHDK, CDR2 SYGVNS. The CDR3 is 14 residues long. The CDR3 DNA follows: TGTGCCAGCTCCATGGGGGGAACCCTTAAGACCATATATTTT. Protein product: CASSMGGTLKTIYF.